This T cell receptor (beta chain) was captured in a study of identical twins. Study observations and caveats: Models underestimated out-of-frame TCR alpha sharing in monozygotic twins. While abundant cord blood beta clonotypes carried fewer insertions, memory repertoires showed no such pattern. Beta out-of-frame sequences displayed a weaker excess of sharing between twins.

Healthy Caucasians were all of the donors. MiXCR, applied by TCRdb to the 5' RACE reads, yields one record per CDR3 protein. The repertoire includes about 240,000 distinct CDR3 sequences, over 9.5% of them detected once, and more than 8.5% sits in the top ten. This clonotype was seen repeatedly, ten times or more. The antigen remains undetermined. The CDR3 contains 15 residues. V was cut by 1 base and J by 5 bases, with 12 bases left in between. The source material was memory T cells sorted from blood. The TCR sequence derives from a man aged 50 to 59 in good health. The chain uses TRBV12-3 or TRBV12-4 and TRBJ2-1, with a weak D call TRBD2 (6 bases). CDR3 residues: CASSLVRRGHNEQFF. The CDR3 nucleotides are TGTGCCAGCAGTTTAGTGCGGAGGGGACACAATGAGCAGTTCTTC.